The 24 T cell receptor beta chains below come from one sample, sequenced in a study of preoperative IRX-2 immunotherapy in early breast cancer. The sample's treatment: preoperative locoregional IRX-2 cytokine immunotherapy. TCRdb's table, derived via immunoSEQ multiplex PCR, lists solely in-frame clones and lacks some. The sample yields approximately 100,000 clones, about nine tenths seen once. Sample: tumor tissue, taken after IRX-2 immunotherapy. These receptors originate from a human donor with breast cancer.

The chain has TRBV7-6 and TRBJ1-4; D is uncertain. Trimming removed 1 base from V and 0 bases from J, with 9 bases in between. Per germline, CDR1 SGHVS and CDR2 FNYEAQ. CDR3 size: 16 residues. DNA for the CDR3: TGTGCCAGCAGCTTAGGACTGGGGACAACTAATGAAAAACTGTTTTTT. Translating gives CASSLGLGTTNEKLFF.

The CDR3 reads CASSAPGTGQSYGYTF. The CDR3 coding sequence is TGTGCCAGCAGCGCCCCGGGGACAGGGCAAAGCTATGGCTACACCTTC. The J gene is TRBJ1-2, the V gene TRBV28, with 9 bases that match TRBD1. CDR3 length: 16 residues. The ends lost 6 bases at V and 4 bases at J; junction bases unmatched: 12. Germline V CDR1 and CDR2: MDHEN, SYDVKM.

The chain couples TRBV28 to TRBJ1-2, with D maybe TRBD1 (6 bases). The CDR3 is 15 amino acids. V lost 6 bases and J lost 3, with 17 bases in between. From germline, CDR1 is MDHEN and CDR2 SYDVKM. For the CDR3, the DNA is TGTGCCAGCAGGGGCGCTGGCAGGGGATACTATGGCTACACCTTC. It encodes CASRGAGRGYYGYTF.

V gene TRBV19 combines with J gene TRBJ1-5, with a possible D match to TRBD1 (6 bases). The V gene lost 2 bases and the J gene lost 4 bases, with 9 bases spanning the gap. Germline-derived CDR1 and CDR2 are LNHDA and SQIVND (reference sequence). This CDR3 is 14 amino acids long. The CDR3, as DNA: TGTGCCAGTAGTATAATAGGGGGGAATCAGCCCCAGCATTTT. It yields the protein CASSIIGGNQPQHF.

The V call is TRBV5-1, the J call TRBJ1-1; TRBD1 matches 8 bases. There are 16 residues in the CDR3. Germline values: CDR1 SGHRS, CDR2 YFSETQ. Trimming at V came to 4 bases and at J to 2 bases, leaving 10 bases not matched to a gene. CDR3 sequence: CASSRGQEWGNTEAFF. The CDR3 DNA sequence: TGCGCCAGCAGCAGGGGACAGGAATGGGGAAACACTGAAGCTTTCTTT.

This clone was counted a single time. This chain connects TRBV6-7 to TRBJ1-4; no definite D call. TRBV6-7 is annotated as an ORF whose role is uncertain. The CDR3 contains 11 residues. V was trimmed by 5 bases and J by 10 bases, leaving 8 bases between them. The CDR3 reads CASSEAGKLFF. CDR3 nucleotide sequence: TGTGCCAGCAGTGAAGCCGGAAAACTGTTTTTT.

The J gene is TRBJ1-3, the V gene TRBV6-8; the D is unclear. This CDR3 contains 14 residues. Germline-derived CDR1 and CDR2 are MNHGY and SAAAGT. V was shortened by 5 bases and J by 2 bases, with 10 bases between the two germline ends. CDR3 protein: CASSQNTAGNTIYF. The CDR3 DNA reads TGTGCCAGCAGTCAAAACACCGCTGGAAACACCATATATTTT.

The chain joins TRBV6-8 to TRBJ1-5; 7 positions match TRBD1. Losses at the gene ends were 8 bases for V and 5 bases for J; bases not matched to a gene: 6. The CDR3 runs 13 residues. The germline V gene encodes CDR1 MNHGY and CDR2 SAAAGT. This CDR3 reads CASGTAQYQPQHF. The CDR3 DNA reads TGTGCCAGCGGGACAGCCCAATATCAGCCCCAGCATTTT.

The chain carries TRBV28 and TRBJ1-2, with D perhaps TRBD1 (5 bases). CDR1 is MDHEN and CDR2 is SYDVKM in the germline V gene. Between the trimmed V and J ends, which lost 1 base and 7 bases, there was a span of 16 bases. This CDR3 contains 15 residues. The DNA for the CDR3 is TGTGCCAGCAGTTTATTCTCCCCAGGGAATAGTGGCTACACCTTC. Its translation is CASSLFSPGNSGYTF.

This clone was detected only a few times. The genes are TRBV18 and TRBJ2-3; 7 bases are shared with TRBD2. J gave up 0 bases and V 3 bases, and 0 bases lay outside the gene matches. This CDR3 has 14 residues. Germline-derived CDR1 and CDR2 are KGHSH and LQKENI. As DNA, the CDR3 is TGTGCCAGCTCACCGGGACTAAGCACAGATACGCAGTATTTT. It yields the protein CASSPGLSTDTQYF.

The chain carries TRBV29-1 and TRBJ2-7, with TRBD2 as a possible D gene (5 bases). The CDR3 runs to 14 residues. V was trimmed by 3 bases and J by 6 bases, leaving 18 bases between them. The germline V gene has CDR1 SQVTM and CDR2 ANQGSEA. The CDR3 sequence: CSVEEASKVAEQYF. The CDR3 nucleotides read TGCAGCGTTGAGGAGGCGTCAAAAGTGGCCGAGCAGTACTTC.

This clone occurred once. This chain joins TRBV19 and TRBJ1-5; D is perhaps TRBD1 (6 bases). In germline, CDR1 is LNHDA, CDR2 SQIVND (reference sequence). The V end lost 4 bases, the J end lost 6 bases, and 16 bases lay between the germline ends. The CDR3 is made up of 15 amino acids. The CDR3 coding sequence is TGTGCCAGTAGTAACGATCACAGGGCTCGTCAGCCCCAGCATTTT. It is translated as CASSNDHRARQPQHF.

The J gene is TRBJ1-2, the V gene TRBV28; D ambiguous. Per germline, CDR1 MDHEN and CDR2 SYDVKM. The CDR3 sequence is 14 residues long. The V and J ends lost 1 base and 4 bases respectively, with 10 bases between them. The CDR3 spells CASSLSYSFYGYTF. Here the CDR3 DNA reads TGTGCCAGCAGTTTATCTTACTCTTTCTATGGCTACACCTTC.

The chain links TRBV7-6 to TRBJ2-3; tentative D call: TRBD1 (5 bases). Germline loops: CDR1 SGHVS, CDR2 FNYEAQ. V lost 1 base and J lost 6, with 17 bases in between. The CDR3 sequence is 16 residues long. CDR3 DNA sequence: TGTGCCAGCAGCTTAGATGGGGCGGACCTTGTGGATACGCAGTATTTT. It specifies CASSLDGADLVDTQYF. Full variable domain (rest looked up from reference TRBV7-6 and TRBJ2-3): GAGVSQSPRYKVTKRGQDVALRCDPISGHVSLYWYRQALGQGPEFLTYFNYEAQQDKSGLPNDRFSAERPEGSISTLTIQRTEQRDSAMYRCASSLDGADLVDTQYFGPGTRLTVL.

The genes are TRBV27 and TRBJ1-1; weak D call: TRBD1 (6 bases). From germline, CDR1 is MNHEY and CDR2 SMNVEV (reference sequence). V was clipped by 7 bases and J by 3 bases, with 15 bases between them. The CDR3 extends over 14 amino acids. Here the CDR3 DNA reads TGTGCCAGCACCCCGAGGGGGGTTGACACTGAAGCTTTCTTT. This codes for CASTPRGVDTEAFF.

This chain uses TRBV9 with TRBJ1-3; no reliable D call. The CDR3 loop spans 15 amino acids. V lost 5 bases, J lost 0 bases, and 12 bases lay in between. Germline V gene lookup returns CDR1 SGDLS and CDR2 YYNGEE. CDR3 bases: TGTGCCAGCAGTCATGGCCGTATCTCTGGAAACACCATATATTTT. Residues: CASSHGRISGNTIYF.

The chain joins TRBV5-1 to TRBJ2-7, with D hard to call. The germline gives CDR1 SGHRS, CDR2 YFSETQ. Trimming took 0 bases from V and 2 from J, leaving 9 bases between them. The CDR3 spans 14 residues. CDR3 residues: CASSLEASTYEQYF. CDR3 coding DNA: TGCGCCAGCAGCTTGGAAGCCAGCACCTACGAGCAGTACTTC.

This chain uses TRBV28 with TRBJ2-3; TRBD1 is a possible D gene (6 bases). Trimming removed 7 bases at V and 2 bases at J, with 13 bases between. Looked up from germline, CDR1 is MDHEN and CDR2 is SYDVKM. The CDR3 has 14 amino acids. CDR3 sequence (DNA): TGTGCCAGCACCCCGGACAGAATCACAGATACGCAGTATTTT. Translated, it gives CASTPDRITDTQYF.

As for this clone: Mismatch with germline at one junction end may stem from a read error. CDR3 residues: CASSRQEFYEQYF. The CDR3 DNA reads as TGTGCCAGCTCACGACAGGAGTTCTACGAGCAGTATTTC. The chain joins TRBV18 to TRBJ2-7; TRBD1 is a possible D gene (6 bases). Germline CDR1 and CDR2: KGHSH and LQKENI. This CDR3 comprises 13 residues.

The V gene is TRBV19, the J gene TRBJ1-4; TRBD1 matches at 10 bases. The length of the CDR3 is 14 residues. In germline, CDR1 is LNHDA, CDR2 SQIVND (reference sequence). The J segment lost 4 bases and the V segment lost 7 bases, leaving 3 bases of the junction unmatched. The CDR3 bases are TGTGCCAGTATCGACAGGGGGCTTAATGAAAAACTGTTTTTT. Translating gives CASIDRGLNEKLFF. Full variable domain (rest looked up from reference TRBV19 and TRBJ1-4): DGGITQSPKYLFRKEGQNVTLSCEQNLNHDAMYWYRQDPGQGLRLIYYSQIVNDFQKGDIAEGYSVSREKKESFPLTVTSAQKNPTAFYLCASIDRGLNEKLFFGSGTQLSVL.

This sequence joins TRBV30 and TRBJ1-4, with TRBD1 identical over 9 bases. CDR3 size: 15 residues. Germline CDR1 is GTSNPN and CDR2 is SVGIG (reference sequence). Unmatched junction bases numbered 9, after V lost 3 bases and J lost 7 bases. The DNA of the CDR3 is TGTGCCTGGAGCCCCTTGGGACAGGGAGGTGAAAAACTGTTTTTT. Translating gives CAWSPLGQGGEKLFF.

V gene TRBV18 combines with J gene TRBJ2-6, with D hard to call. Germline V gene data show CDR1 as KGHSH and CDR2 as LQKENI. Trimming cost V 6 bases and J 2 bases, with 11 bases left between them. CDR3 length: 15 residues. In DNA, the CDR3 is TGTGCCAGCTCGACCGCCCCTGCTGGGGCCAACGTCCTGACTTTC. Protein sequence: CASSTAPAGANVLTF.

The CDR3: CASREDRGSYEQFF. DNA of the CDR3: TGTGCCAGTAGGGAGGACAGGGGAAGCTATGAGCAGTTCTTC. The chain couples TRBV19 to TRBJ2-1; 9 bases fit TRBD1. There are 14 residues in the CDR3. The V gene's germline CDR1 is LNHDA and CDR2 SQIVND (reference sequence). Trimming at V came to 6 bases and at J to 8 bases, leaving 8 bases not matched to a gene.

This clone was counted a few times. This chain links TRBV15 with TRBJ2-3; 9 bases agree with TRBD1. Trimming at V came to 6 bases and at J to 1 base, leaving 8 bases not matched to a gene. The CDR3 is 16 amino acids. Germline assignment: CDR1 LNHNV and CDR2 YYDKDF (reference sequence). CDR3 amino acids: CATSAGTGIRTDTQYF. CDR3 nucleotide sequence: TGTGCCACCAGTGCCGGGACAGGGATACGCACAGATACGCAGTATTTT.